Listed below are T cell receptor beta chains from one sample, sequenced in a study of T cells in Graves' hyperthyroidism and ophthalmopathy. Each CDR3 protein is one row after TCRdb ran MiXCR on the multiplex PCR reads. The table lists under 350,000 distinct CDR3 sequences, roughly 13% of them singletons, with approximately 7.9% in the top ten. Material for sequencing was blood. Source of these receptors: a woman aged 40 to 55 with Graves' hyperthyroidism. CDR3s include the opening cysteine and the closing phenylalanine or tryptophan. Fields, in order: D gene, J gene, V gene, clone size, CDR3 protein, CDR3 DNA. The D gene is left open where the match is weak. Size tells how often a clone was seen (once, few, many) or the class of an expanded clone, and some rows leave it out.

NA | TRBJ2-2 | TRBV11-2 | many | CASSLNRAYSRELFF | TGTGCCAGCAGCTTAAACAGGGCCTATTCCAGGGAGCTGTTTTTT
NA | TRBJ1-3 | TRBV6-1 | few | CASGERLLISGNTIYF | TGTGCCAGCGGTGAAAGATTGCTCATCTCTGGAAACACCATATATTTT
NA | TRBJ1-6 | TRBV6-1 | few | CASSPDRYNSPLHF | TGTGCCAGCAGCCCCGACAGATATAATTCACCCCTCCACTTT
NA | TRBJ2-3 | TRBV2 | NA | CASRQGRADTQYF | TGTGCCAGCAGACAGGGGAGGGCAGATACGCAGTATTTT
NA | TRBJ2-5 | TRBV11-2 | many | CASSFQGSQETQYF | TGTGCCAGCAGCTTCCAGGGCTCCCAAGAGACCCAGTACTTC
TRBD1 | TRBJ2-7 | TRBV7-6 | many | CASSKLPGTGYEQYF | TGTGCCAGCAGCAAGCTTCCCGGGACAGGTTACGAGCAGTACTTC
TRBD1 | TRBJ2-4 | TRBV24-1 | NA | CATSLTGENIQYF | TGTGCCACCAGCTTGACAGGGGAAAACATTCAGTACTTC
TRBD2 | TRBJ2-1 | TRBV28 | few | CASSLTPGLAYEQFF | TGTGCCAGCAGTTTGACCCCGGGACTAGCCTATGAGCAGTTCTTC
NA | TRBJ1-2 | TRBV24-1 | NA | CATSDFDRLPNYGYTF | TGTGCCACCAGTGATTTTGACAGACTTCCTAACTATGGCTACACCTTC
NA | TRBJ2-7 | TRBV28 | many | CASSYQPWLEQYF | TGTGCCAGCAGCTATCAGCCCTGGTTGGAGCAGTACTTC
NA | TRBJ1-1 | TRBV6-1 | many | CASTPPAGYGNTEAFF | TGTGCCAGCACCCCGCCGGCAGGCTACGGGAACACTGAAGCTTTCTTT
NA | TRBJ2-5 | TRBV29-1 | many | CSVEDGSGETQYF | TGCAGCGTTGAAGACGGGAGCGGAGAGACCCAGTACTTC
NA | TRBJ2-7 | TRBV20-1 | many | CSARDPAPQSYEQYF | TGCAGTGCTAGAGATCCAGCTCCCCAGTCCTACGAGCAGTACTTC
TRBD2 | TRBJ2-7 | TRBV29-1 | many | CSVEVTSGRVNEQYF | TGCAGCGTTGAAGTCACTAGCGGGAGGGTTAACGAGCAGTACTTC
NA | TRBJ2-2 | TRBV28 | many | CASSLVGDRDTGELFF | TGTGCCAGCAGTTTGGTAGGGGATCGGGACACCGGGGAGCTGTTTTTT
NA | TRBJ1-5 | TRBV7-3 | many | CASSSWPQHF | TGTGCCAGCAGCTCCTGGCCCCAGCATTTT
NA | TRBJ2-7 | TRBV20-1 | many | CSARDPSMPAYEQYF | TGCAGTGCTAGAGATCCTTCTATGCCTGCCTACGAGCAGTACTTC
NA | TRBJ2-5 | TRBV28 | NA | CASPSWGRVQETQYF | TGTGCCAGCCCCTCCTGGGGCCGCGTCCAAGAGACCCAGTACTTC
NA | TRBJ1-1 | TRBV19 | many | CASSGGTDPEAFF | TGTGCCAGTAGTGGGGGAACCGACCCTGAAGCTTTCTTT
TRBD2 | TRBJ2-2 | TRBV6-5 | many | CASSYGGSYTGELFF | TGTGCCAGCAGTTACGGCGGGAGCTACACCGGGGAGCTGTTTTTT
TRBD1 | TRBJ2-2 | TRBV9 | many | CASSGAGGSAGELFF | TGTGCCAGCAGCGGGGCAGGGGGTTCGGCCGGGGAGCTGTTTTTT
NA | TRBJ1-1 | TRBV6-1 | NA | CASSYGVLNTEAFF | TGTGCCAGCAGTTATGGAGTCTTGAACACTGAAGCTTTCTTT
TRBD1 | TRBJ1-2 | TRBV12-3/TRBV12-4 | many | CASSPGQGRYGYTF | TGTGCCAGCAGTCCGGGACAGGGCAGGTATGGCTACACCTTC
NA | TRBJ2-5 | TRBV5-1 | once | CASSLSPPTGPYQETQYF | TGCGCCAGCAGCTTATCCCCCCCAACGGGACCGTACCAAGAGACCCAGTACTTC
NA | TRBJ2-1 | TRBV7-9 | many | CASSLSGGNEQFF | TGTGCCAGCAGCTTATCCGGCGGGAATGAGCAGTTCTTC
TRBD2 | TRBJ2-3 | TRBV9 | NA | CASSVGTSGRTDTQYF | TGTGCCAGCAGCGTAGGGACTAGCGGGAGGACAGATACGCAGTATTTT
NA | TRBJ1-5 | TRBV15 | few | CATSRGGYQGQPQHF | TGTGCCACCAGCAGAGGAGGATATCAGGGACAGCCCCAGCATTTT
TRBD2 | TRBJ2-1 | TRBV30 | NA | CAWRAPLTSGVNNEQFF | TGTGCCTGGAGGGCCCCCCTGACTAGCGGGGTTAACAATGAGCAGTTCTTC
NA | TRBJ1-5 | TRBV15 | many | CATSRDVAGYSNQPQHF | TGTGCCACCAGCAGAGATGTTGCGGGATATAGCAATCAGCCCCAGCATTTT
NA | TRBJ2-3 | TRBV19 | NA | CASSPSPGTRTDTQYF | TGTGCCAGTAGTCCTAGTCCGGGGACCCGCACAGATACGCAGTATTTT
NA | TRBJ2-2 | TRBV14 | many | CASSQRGSGELFF | TGTGCCAGCAGCCAGAGGGGATCCGGGGAGCTGTTTTTT
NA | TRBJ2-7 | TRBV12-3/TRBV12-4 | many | CASSHIGTGYEQYF | TGTGCCAGCAGTCATATTGGGACCGGCTACGAGCAGTACTTC
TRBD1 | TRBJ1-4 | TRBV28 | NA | CASSYRQGREKLFF | TGTGCCAGCAGTTATCGACAGGGGCGGGAAAAACTGTTTTTT
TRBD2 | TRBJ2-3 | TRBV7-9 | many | CASSPLAGDPTQYF | TGTGCCAGCAGCCCCCTAGCGGGGGATCCTACGCAGTATTTT
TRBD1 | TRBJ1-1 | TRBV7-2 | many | CASRRGGFGTEAFF | TGTGCCAGCAGGAGAGGGGGCTTTGGCACTGAAGCTTTCTTT
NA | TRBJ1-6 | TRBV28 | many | CASSSTGFTNSPLHF | TGTGCCAGCAGTTCCACAGGGTTTACTAATTCACCCCTCCACTTT
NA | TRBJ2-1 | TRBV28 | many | CASSLIRSYNEQFF | TGTGCCAGCAGTTTAATCAGAAGTTACAATGAGCAGTTCTTC